The rows below give T cell receptor beta chains drawn from one sample of a study of metastatic and nonmetastatic thyroid tumors. TCRdb re-clonotyped the PCR reads through MiXCR. The table records 30,000 to 35,000 clones, less than 20% of them present only once. Material: blood. These receptors were obtained from a female donor with papillary thyroid cancer or a benign thyroid nodule (not recorded which). Some clones in this sample may be carry-over from other donors' samples. Each CDR3 is given with its conserved first and last residue. Fields, in order: J gene, clone size, D gene, CDR3 length, V gene, CDR3 protein, CDR3 DNA. The D gene is left open where the match is weak. Clone size, where shown, is once, few, many, or a class for clones that have expanded.

>TRBJ2-7|few|TRBD1|13|TRBV2
CAARDRVREEQYF
TGTGCCGCGAGGGACAGGGTCCGCGAGGAGCAGTACTTC
>TRBJ1-2|many|TRBD1|12|TRBV2
CASRPDRARYTF
TGTGCCAGCAGACCCGACAGGGCGCGCTACACCTTC
>TRBJ1-2|many|-|16|TRBV5-8
CASSSPTGTGNYGYTF
TGTGCCAGCAGCTCACCCACCGGGACCGGCAACTATGGCTACACCTTC
>TRBJ2-3|many|TRBD2|15|TRBV5-1
CASSLVAGGTDTQYF
TGCGCCAGCAGCTTGGTGGCGGGGGGCACAGATACGCAGTATTTT
>TRBJ1-2|many|-|17|TRBV5-4
CASSLPLRGADNYGYTF
TGTGCCAGCAGCTTACCCCTGAGAGGGGCTGACAACTATGGCTACACCTTC
>TRBJ2-7|many|TRBD2|15|TRBV5-4
CASSLDRLAGDEQYF
TGTGCCAGCAGCTTGGACCGACTAGCGGGAGACGAGCAGTACTTC
>TRBJ2-1|many|TRBD1|19|TRBV18
CASSPGLGTGGPPFDEQFF
TGTGCCAGCTCACCAGGACTGGGGACAGGGGGCCCGCCTTTTGATGAGCAGTTCTTC
>TRBJ2-7|few|TRBD1|15|TRBV28
CASTSPGQGAYEQYF
TGTGCCAGCACCTCTCCGGGACAGGGGGCCTACGAGCAGTACTTC
>TRBJ2-7|many|TRBD1|15|TRBV27
CASSSMETGEYEQYF
TGTGCCAGCAGTTCAATGGAGACAGGGGAATACGAGCAGTACTTC
>TRBJ1-5|many|-|15|TRBV15
CATSRDRGIVQPQHF
TGTGCCACCAGCAGAGATCGGGGCATCGTCCAGCCCCAGCATTTT
>TRBJ1-2|many|TRBD1|15|TRBV28
CASSYRDSLGRGYTF
TGTGCCAGCAGCTACCGGGACAGTCTGGGACGGGGCTACACCTTC
>TRBJ2-7|many|TRBD2|15|TRBV7-3
CASSPVAGASYEQYF
TGTGCCAGCAGCCCAGTGGCGGGAGCGTCCTACGAGCAGTACTTC
>TRBJ1-5|many|-|12|TRBV19
CASKSSNQPQHF
TGTGCCAGTAAGAGCAGCAATCAGCCCCAGCATTTT
>TRBJ2-7|many|TRBD1|14|TRBV12-3/TRBV12-4
CASSHRDRGGEQYF
TGTGCCAGCAGTCACCGGGACAGGGGTGGCGAGCAGTACTTC
>TRBJ2-3|-|TRBD2|15|TRBV6-1
CASSETSGGADTQYF
TGTGCCAGCAGTGAGACTAGCGGGGGGGCAGATACGCAGTATTTT
>TRBJ1-2|-|TRBD1|16|TRBV30
CAWSVGQGALGYGYTF
TGTGCCTGGAGTGTAGGCCAGGGGGCGTTGGGCTATGGCTACACCTTC
>TRBJ2-7|many|TRBD1|14|TRBV11-2
CASSLGTGLYEQYF
TGTGCCAGCAGCTTGGGGACAGGGCTCTACGAGCAGTACTTC
>TRBJ1-5|many|-|13|TRBV27
CASSLTFLQPQHF
TGTGCCAGCAGCCTAACATTTCTACAGCCCCAGCATTTT